This TCR beta chain was retrieved from a study of cytomegalovirus exposure and HLA in healthy donors. Overall study context: Genotyping of 398 donors showed that roughly 80% belonged to the Caucasian-associated ancestry cluster.

The PCR was carried out with 60 Vbeta primers and 13 Jbeta primers. Produced via immunoSEQ multiplex PCR; TCRdb's table is partial and in-frame only. The data contain about 140,000 clones, 65% to 80% of them seen just once; the ten biggest clones take up 3% to 4.5%. Trimming stripped 0 bases from V and 4 bases from J, with 15 bases between. CDR1 and CDR2 (germline): LGHNA, YSLEER. This CDR3 contains 16 residues. This sequence originates from a male donor in good health and CMV-seronegative. Sequenced sample: PBMCs. The chain links TRBV4-3 to TRBJ1-2; weak D call: TRBD1 (5 bases). The CDR3 region has the DNA TGCGCCAGCAGCCAAGATTTCGGCAGGGTAACCTATGGCTACACCTTC. Translation: CASSQDFGRVTYGYTF.